The 16 T cell receptor beta chains in this list originate from one sample, sequenced in a study of blood T cell repertoires in COVID-19. Measured with immunoSEQ multiplex PCR; TCRdb has only the in-frame clones, and not every one. The table records 200,000 to 300,000 clones, around four fifths of them present only once. Specimen: peripheral blood. These receptors were obtained from a woman aged 55-75 years with active or convalescent COVID-19.

This chain's CDR3 is CASSQDGGQGIASSPLHF. The CDR3 bases are TGCGCCAGCAGCCAAGATGGAGGGCAGGGAATTGCGTCCTCACCCCTCCACTTT. The V and J genes are TRBV4-1 and TRBJ1-6, with TRBD1 as a possible D gene (5 bases). Germline CDR1 is MGHRA and CDR2 is YSYEKL. V gave up 0 bases and J gave up 10 bases, with 22 bases separating them. The CDR3 extends over 18 amino acids.

The V call is TRBV19, the J call TRBJ2-1; 7 bases align to TRBD1. In germline, CDR1 is LNHDA, CDR2 SQIVND (reference sequence). The CDR3 covers 15 residues. Unmatched junction bases numbered 6, after V lost 3 bases and J lost 4 bases. Here the CDR3 DNA reads TGTGCCAGTAGTATGGGACAGAACCCGTACAATGAGCAGTTCTTC. Its translation: CASSMGQNPYNEQFF.

The chain recombines TRBV12-3 or TRBV12-4 with TRBJ1-6; TRBD1 is a possible D gene (5 bases). The CDR3 is 13 amino acids. Deletions cut 6 bases from V and 4 bases from J, with 7 bases between. The CDR3 sequence: CASSPGYNSPLHF. In DNA form, the CDR3 reads TGTGCCAGCAGCCCAGGGTATAATTCACCCCTCCACTTT.

The chain joins TRBV25-1 to TRBJ1-4; tentatively, D is TRBD1 (6 bases). Germline CDR1 reads MGHDK; CDR2 reads SYGVNS. With 1 base removed from V and 5 bases from J, the gap between germline ends came to 14 bases. The CDR3 spans 16 residues. CDR3 sequence reads: CASSEFGGGLNEKLFF. For the CDR3, the DNA is TGTGCCAGCAGTGAATTCGGGGGGGGCCTAAATGAAAAACTGTTTTTT. The variable domain in full, completed from reference TRBV25-1 and TRBJ1-4, reads EADIYQTPRYLVIGTGKKITLECSQTMGHDKMYWYQQDPGMELHLIHYSYGVNSTEKGDLSSESTVSRIRTEHFPLTLESARPSHTSQYLCASSEFGGGLNEKLFFGSGTQLSVL.

The rearrangement links TRBV5-5 to TRBJ1-6; D call uncertain. Germline values: CDR1 SGHKS, CDR2 YYEKEE (reference sequence). The CDR3 sequence is 15 residues long. Trimming shortened V by 0 bases and J by 10 bases, and 14 bases separated the two germline ends. The DNA of the CDR3 is TGTGCCAGCAGCTTGGGGCCGACACCGACCTCACCCCTCCACTTT. Its protein is CASSLGPTPTSPLHF.

The chain is built from TRBV6-6 and TRBJ1-6; 8 bases align to TRBD1. The CDR3 runs to 15 residues. V lost 2 bases and J lost 8; bases outside the gene matches: 5. Germline assignment: CDR1 MNHNY and CDR2 SVGAGI (reference sequence). CDR3 sequence: CASSYAGGRDSPLHF. The CDR3 DNA reads as TGTGCCAGCAGTTACGCAGGGGGCAGGGATTCACCCCTCCACTTT.

V is TRBV24-1 and J is TRBJ2-5, with TRBD1 matching over 8 bases. The CDR3 is made up of 14 amino acids. Losses at the gene ends were 3 bases for V and 5 bases for J; bases not matched to a gene: 4. Germline-derived CDR1 and CDR2 are KGHDR and SFDVKD. Written as DNA, the CDR3 is TGTGCCACCAGTGATAGGACAGGGTTGGAGACCCAGTACTTC. This sequence encodes CATSDRTGLETQYF.

CDR3 loop: CASSRQLGLLSYEQYF. DNA of the CDR3: TGCGCCAGCAGCCGCCAACTCGGACTACTATCCTACGAGCAGTACTTC. The V and J genes are TRBV4-1 and TRBJ2-7; D perhaps matches TRBD2 (6 bases). Germline-derived CDR1 and CDR2 are MGHRA and YSYEKL. CDR3 size: 16 residues. V gave up 4 bases and J gave up 1 base, with 17 bases separating them.

The genes are TRBV5-1 and TRBJ2-3, with unresolved D. V was shortened by 4 bases and J by 6 bases, with 12 bases between the two germline ends. Germline values: CDR1 SGHRS, CDR2 YFSETQ. This CDR3 is built from 13 residues. The CDR3 bases are TGCGCCAGCAGCCCGCCCGAAGCTGATACGCAGTATTTT. It encodes CASSPPEADTQYF.

The chain is built from TRBV19 and TRBJ2-3; 7 bases fit TRBD2. Germline V gene sequence: CDR1 LNHDA, CDR2 SQIVND (reference sequence). The ends lost 1 base at V and 4 bases at J; junction bases unmatched: 14. There are 18 residues in the CDR3. Here the CDR3 DNA reads TGTGCCAGTAGTATAGCAGGATCTGGCGGGAGTCGGTCAGATACGCAGTATTTT. Translated, it gives CASSIAGSGGSRSDTQYF.

This clone was counted a few times. The chain joins TRBV7-2 to TRBJ1-5; no clear D. Trimming pared 2 bases from V and 0 bases from J, leaving 5 bases between. The CDR3 length is 14 residues. Germline V gives CDR1 SGHTA, CDR2 FQGNSA. CDR3 sequence (DNA): TGTGCCAGCAGCTTATCACTTAGCAATCAGCCCCAGCATTTT. As protein: CASSLSLSNQPQHF. Looking up the rest from reference TRBV7-2 and TRBJ1-5 gives the full variable domain: GAGVSQSPSNKVTEKGKDVELRCDPISGHTALYWYRQSLGQGLEFLIYFQGNSAPDKSGLPSDRFSAERTGGSVSTLTIQRTQQEDSAVYLCASSLSLSNQPQHFGDGTRLSIL.

The rearrangement joins TRBV5-4 to TRBJ2-5; 7 nucleotides agree with TRBD1. With 0 bases clipped from V and 14 bases from J, the junction kept 10 bases outside the gene matches. The germline gives CDR1 SGHNT, CDR2 YYREEE (reference sequence). The CDR3 runs to 13 residues. The CDR3 DNA sequence: TGTGCCAGCAGCTTGGGGGCGACAGGGCGATCTTACTTC. Its translation: CASSLGATGRSYF.

The J gene is TRBJ2-7, the V gene TRBV3-1 (or the pseudogene TRBV3-2); 10 bases align to TRBD2. The J segment lost 2 bases and the V segment lost 2 bases, leaving 6 bases of the junction unmatched. There are 16 residues in the CDR3. Germline V lookup: CDR1 LGHDT, CDR2 YNNKEL (reference sequence). The CDR3 protein is CASSQSSGRGTYEQYF. CDR3 coding DNA: TGTGCCAGCAGCCAATCTAGCGGGAGAGGCACCTACGAGCAGTACTTC.

The CDR3 loop is CASSLAGTDNTGELFF. The CDR3 bases are TGTGCCAGCAGCTTGGCCGGGACAGATAACACCGGGGAGCTGTTTTTT. The chain recombines TRBV11-2 with TRBJ2-2; 7 bases match TRBD1. Trimming took 3 bases from V and 2 from J; bases not matched to a gene: 6. Germline CDR1 is SGHAT and CDR2 is FQNNGV. The CDR3 is 16 amino acids.

V and J are TRBV18 and TRBJ1-1, with 7 nucleotides matching TRBD1. V gave up 6 bases and J gave up 5 bases; unmatched junction bases: 9. Germline assignment: CDR1 KGHSH and CDR2 LQKENI. The CDR3 is made up of 14 amino acids. The CDR3 loop is CASSLRGTATEAFF. DNA of the CDR3: TGTGCCAGCTCCCTAAGGGGGACAGCGACTGAAGCTTTCTTT.

This rearrangement joins TRBV5-5 to TRBJ1-4, with D possibly being TRBD1 (5 bases). Trimming stripped 2 bases from V and 7 bases from J, with 12 bases between. The length of the CDR3 is 14 residues. Germline CDR1 reads SGHKS; CDR2 reads YYEKEE (reference sequence). The CDR3 DNA sequence: TGTGCCAGCAGCTTTTCCAGGGTGGGTGAAAAACTGTTTTTT. Translation: CASSFSRVGEKLFF.